These T cell receptor beta chains were read from a single sample in a study of shared clonotypes between healthy human individuals. Generated by immunoSEQ multiplex PCR, the TCRdb table keeps only in-frame clones and is missing some. The repertoire holds 2 million to 2.5 million clones, with 90% to 95% as singletons. The material sequenced was naive CD4+ T cells from PBMCs. The receptors stem from a young man in good health. Some clones in this sample may be carry-over from other donors' samples. Each CDR3 is given with its conserved first and last residue. D genes are given only for firm matches. Expanded clones are given a class, and other clones once, few, many or no size at all.

abundance: .
v_gene: TRBV7-9
j_gene: TRBJ1-1
d_gene: .
CDR3aa: CASSSSGYTEAFF
CDR3nt: TGTGCCAGCAGCTCATCGGGGTACACTGAAGCTTTCTTT

abundance: once
v_gene: TRBV14
j_gene: TRBJ1-1
d_gene: .
CDR3aa: CASGQSRPGAFF
CDR3nt: TGTGCCAGCGGCCAGTCGAGGCCTGGAGCTTTCTTT

abundance: .
v_gene: TRBV28
j_gene: TRBJ2-7
d_gene: TRBD1
CDR3aa: CASRAGTGVIRRLGEQYF
CDR3nt: TGTGCCAGCAGGGCCGGGACAGGGGTTATTCGGAGATTGGGGGAGCAGTACTTC

abundance: .
v_gene: TRBV7-9
j_gene: TRBJ1-2
d_gene: .
CDR3aa: CASSLASGGLGYGYTF
CDR3nt: TGTGCCAGCAGCTTAGCCAGTGGGGGGCTAGGCTATGGCTACACCTTC

abundance: .
v_gene: TRBV5-1
j_gene: TRBJ2-2
d_gene: .
CDR3aa: CASSPLWTTGELFF
CDR3nt: TGCGCCAGCAGCCCTCTCTGGACCACCGGGGAGCTGTTTTTT

abundance: .
v_gene: TRBV5-1
j_gene: TRBJ2-3
d_gene: TRBD1
CDR3aa: CASSSPHGQASTDTQYF
CDR3nt: TGCGCCAGCAGCTCCCCTCACGGACAGGCTAGCACAGATACGCAGTATTTT

abundance: .
v_gene: TRBV15
j_gene: TRBJ2-7
d_gene: .
CDR3aa: CATSSSYYEQYF
CDR3nt: TGTGCCACCAGCAGCTCCTACTACGAGCAGTACTTC

abundance: .
v_gene: TRBV25-1
j_gene: TRBJ1-4
d_gene: .
CDR3aa: CASSVLGGEEKLFF
CDR3nt: TGTGCCAGCAGTGTTCTTGGGGGCGAAGAAAAACTGTTTTTT

abundance: .
v_gene: TRBV28
j_gene: TRBJ1-1
d_gene: .
CDR3aa: CASSLSGQGKRSEAFF
CDR3nt: TGTGCCAGCAGTTTATCGGGCCAGGGGAAGAGGTCTGAAGCTTTCTTT

abundance: .
v_gene: TRBV10-3
j_gene: TRBJ2-7
d_gene: .
CDR3aa: CAISENRYEQYF
CDR3nt: TGTGCCATCAGTGAAAACAGGTACGAGCAGTACTTC

abundance: .
v_gene: TRBV6-5
j_gene: TRBJ2-7
d_gene: TRBD2
CDR3aa: CASSRNLADVREQYF
CDR3nt: TGTGCCAGCAGTCGAAACCTAGCGGACGTTCGGGAGCAGTACTTC

abundance: .
v_gene: TRBV11-2
j_gene: TRBJ2-7
d_gene: TRBD2
CDR3aa: CASSWGLAGYEQYF
CDR3nt: TGTGCCAGCAGCTGGGGACTAGCGGGATACGAGCAGTACTTC

abundance: .
v_gene: TRBV30
j_gene: TRBJ1-4
d_gene: .
CDR3aa: CAWKGLQGANEKLFF
CDR3nt: TGTGCCTGGAAGGGGCTCCAAGGGGCTAATGAAAAACTGTTTTTT

abundance: .
v_gene: TRBV6-1
j_gene: TRBJ2-7
d_gene: .
CDR3aa: CASSGPPYIYEQYF
CDR3nt: TGTGCCAGCAGTGGACCCCCGTACATCTACGAGCAGTACTTC

abundance: .
v_gene: TRBV6-5
j_gene: TRBJ2-1
d_gene: .
CDR3aa: CASSSPSREHPNEQFF
CDR3nt: TGTGCCAGCAGTTCCCCGAGTCGGGAGCATCCCAATGAGCAGTTCTTC

abundance: .
v_gene: TRBV5-1
j_gene: TRBJ2-1
d_gene: TRBD2
CDR3aa: CASSLDRLAGVRSNEQFF
CDR3nt: TGCGCCAGCAGCTTGGATCGACTAGCGGGAGTTAGAAGCAATGAGCAGTTCTTC

abundance: once
v_gene: TRBV2
j_gene: TRBJ1-2
d_gene: TRBD1
CDR3aa: CASSDRGRGGYTF
CDR3nt: TGTGCCAGCAGTGACAGGGGGCGGGGTGGCTACACCTTC